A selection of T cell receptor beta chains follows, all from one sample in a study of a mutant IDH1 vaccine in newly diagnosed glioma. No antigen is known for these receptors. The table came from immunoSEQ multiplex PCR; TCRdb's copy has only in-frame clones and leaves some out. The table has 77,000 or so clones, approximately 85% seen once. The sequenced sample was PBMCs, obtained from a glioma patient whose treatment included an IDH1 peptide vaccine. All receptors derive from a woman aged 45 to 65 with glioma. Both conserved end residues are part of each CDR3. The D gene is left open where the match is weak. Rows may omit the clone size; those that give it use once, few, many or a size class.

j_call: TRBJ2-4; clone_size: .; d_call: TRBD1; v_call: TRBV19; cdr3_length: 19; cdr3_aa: CASSFMRDRGSLPKNIQYF; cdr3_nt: TGTGCCAGTAGTTTCATGAGGGACAGGGGATCCCTACCCAAAAACATTCAGTACTTC
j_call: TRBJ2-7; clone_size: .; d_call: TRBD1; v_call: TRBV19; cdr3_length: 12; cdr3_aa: CATEDRFNEQYF; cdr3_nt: TGTGCCACCGAGGACAGGTTCAACGAGCAGTACTTC
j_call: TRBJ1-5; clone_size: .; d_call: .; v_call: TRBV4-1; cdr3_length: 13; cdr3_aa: CASSRQANQPQHF; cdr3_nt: TGCGCCAGCAGTAGACAGGCTAATCAGCCCCAGCATTTT
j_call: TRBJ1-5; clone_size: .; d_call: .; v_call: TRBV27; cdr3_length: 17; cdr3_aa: CASSATGGMGSNQPQHF; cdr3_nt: TGTGCCAGCAGTGCGACAGGAGGGATGGGCAGCAATCAGCCCCAGCATTTT
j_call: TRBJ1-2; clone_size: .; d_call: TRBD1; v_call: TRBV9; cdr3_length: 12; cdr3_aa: CASIRGPNGYTF; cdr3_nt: TGTGCCAGCATCAGGGGGCCTAATGGCTACACCTTC
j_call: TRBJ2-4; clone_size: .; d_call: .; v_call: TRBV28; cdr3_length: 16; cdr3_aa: CASSLAPSSVKNIQYF; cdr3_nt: TGTGCCAGCAGTCTCGCACCGAGTAGTGTCAAAAACATTCAGTACTTC
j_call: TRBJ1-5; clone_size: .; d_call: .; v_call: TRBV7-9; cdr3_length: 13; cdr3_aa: CASSLEVNQPQHF; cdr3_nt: TGTGCCAGCAGCTTAGAGGTAAATCAGCCCCAGCATTTT
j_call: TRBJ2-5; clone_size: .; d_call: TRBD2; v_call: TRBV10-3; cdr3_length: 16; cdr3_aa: CAISEAIAGGWETQYF; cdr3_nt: TGTGCCATCAGTGAGGCGATAGCGGGAGGGTGGGAGACCCAGTACTTC
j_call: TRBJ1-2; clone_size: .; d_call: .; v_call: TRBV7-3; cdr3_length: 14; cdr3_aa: CASSPQQGSYGYTF; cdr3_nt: TGTGCCAGCAGCCCCCAGCAGGGAAGCTATGGCTACACCTTC
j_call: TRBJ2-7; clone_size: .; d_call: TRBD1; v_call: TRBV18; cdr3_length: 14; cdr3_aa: CASSSTGTGYEQYF; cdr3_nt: TGTGCCAGCTCCTCAACCGGGACAGGCTACGAGCAGTACTTC
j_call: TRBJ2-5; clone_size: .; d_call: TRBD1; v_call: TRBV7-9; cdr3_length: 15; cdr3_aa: CASSPRRGPQETQYF; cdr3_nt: TGTGCCAGCAGCCCCCGCAGGGGGCCCCAAGAGACCCAGTACTTC
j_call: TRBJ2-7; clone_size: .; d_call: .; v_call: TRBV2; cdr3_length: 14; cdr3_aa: CASRTMAGNYEQYF; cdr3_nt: TGTGCCAGCAGAACGATGGCGGGGAACTACGAGCAGTACTTC
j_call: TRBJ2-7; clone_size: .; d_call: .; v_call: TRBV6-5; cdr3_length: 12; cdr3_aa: CASKASSYEQYF; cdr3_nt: TGTGCCAGCAAGGCCAGTTCCTACGAGCAGTACTTC
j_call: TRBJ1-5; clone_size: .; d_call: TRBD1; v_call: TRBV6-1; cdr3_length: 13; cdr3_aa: CAGGTDSNQPQHF; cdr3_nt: TGTGCCGGCGGGACAGATAGCAATCAGCCCCAGCATTTT
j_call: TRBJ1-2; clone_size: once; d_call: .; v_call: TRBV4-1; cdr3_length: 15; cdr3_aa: CASSQGPAQGRGYTF; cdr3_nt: TGCGCCAGCAGCCAAGGTCCGGCACAGGGACGTGGCTACACCTTC
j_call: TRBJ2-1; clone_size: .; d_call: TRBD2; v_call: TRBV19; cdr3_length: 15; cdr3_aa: CASRPPGGRYNEQFF; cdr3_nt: TGTGCCAGTAGACCCCCGGGGGGGCGATACAATGAGCAGTTCTTC
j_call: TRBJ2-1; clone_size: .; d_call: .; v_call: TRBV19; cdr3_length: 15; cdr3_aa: CASSIVPGSYNEQFF; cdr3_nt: TGTGCCAGTAGTATAGTCCCGGGGAGTTACAATGAGCAGTTCTTC
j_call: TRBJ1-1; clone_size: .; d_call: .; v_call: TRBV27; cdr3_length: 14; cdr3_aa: CASSLYRANTEAFF; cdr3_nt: TGTGCCAGCAGTTTATACAGGGCGAACACTGAAGCTTTCTTT
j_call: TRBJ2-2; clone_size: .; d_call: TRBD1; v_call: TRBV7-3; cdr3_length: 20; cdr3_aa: CASSRRPGQGRTANTGELFF; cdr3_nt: TGTGCCAGCAGCCGACGCCCGGGACAGGGAAGGACAGCGAACACCGGGGAGCTGTTTTTT
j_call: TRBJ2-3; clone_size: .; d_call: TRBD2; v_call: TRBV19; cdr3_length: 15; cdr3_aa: CATGTSGRRGDTQYF; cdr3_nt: TGTGCCACCGGGACTAGCGGGAGGAGAGGAGATACGCAGTATTTT
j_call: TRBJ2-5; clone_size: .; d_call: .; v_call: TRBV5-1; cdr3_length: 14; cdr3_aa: CASSLEWQEETQYF; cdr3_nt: TGCGCCAGCAGCTTGGAGTGGCAGGAGGAGACCCAGTACTTC
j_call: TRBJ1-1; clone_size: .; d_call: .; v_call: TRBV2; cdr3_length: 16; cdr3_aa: CANVNPHRASNTEAFF; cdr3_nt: TGTGCCAACGTAAACCCCCACAGGGCATCAAACACTGAAGCTTTCTTT
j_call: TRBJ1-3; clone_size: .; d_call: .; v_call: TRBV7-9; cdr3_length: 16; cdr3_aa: CASSPPGLRSGNTIYF; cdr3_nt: TGTGCCAGCAGCCCTCCGGGACTTCGCTCTGGAAACACCATATATTTT
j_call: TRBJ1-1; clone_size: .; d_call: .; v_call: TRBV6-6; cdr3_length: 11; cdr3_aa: CASRRTAGAFF; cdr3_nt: TGTGCCAGCAGGAGGACGGCAGGGGCTTTCTTT